These 16 T cell receptor beta chains share one sample of origin, sequenced in a study of T cells after yellow fever vaccination. One entry per CDR3 protein, called by TCRdb with MiXCR from the 5' RACE reads. Among approximately 250,000 distinct CDR3 sequences listed, 6% to 8% were seen once. Here the sequenced sample was CD4+ T cells sorted from PBMCs, taken on the day of the yellow fever booster vaccination. The receptor source for this set is a man under 40 who received the YFV17D yellow fever vaccine.

Notes on this clonotype: This may come from a read error, since a much larger clone is one base off. V usage is TRBV12-3 or TRBV12-4 and J usage is TRBJ2-4; possible D gene TRBD2, 5 bases. Trimming pared 9 bases from V and 5 bases from J, leaving 8 bases between. The length of the CDR3 is 11 residues. The CDR3 is CASGSENIQYF. As DNA, the CDR3 is TGTGCCAGTGGGAGCGAAAACATTCAGTACTTC.

The CDR3 DNA is TGTGCCAGCAGCCAAGATCTAGGACAGGGGAATGTCTATGGCTACACCTTC. As protein: CASSQDLGQGNVYGYTF. The chain is built from TRBV3-1 and TRBJ1-2, with 9 bases matching TRBD1. This CDR3 is 17 amino acids long. From germline, CDR1 is LGHDT and CDR2 YNNKEL (reference sequence). J gave up 4 bases and V 0 bases, and 9 bases lay outside the gene matches. Drawing the rest from reference TRBV3-1 and TRBJ1-2, the complete variable domain is DTAVSQTPKYLVTQMGNDKSIKCEQNLGHDTMYWYKQDSKKFLKIMFSYNNKELIINETVPNRFSPKSPDKAHLNLHINSLELGDSAVYFCASSQDLGQGNVYGYTFGSGTRLTVV.

The count of this clonotype is one. Possible read error: a much larger clone is one base away. The V gene is TRBV9, the J gene TRBJ2-3; unclear D gene. CDR1 is SGDLS, CDR2 YYNGEE, per germline. There are 11 residues in the CDR3. CDR3 amino acids: CASSVEDMQYF. CDR3 coding DNA: TGTGCCAGCAGCGTAGAAGATATGCAGTATTTT.

The rearrangement links TRBV10-3 to TRBJ2-1, with TRBD2 matching over 8 bases. CDR1 is ENHRY and CDR2 is SYGVKD in the germline V gene. The CDR3 has 15 residues. V lost 4 bases and J lost 6; bases outside the gene matches: 8. This CDR3 is CAISGPRGGGNEQFF. CDR3 nucleotide sequence: TGTGCCATCAGTGGGCCCCGGGGGGGGGGCAATGAGCAGTTCTTC.

The sample holds a few counts of this clonotype. The chain links TRBV24-1 to TRBJ2-2; 12 nucleotides match TRBD1. Germline V gene lookup returns CDR1 KGHDR and CDR2 SFDVKD. Germline trimming cut 5 bases from V and 6 bases from J; bases unmatched to any gene: 6. The CDR3 runs 16 residues. The CDR3 DNA reads as TGTGCCACCAGTGGACCGGGACAGGGGGCCCCCGGGGAGCTGTTTTTT. Its translation: CATSGPGQGAPGELFF.

The chain employs TRBV3-1 and TRBJ2-1; TRBD2 agrees at 8 bases. Germline V CDR1 and CDR2: LGHDT, YNNKEL (reference sequence). The CDR3 contains 14 residues. V dropped 5 bases and J dropped 5; count of bases not matched to a gene: 5. In nucleotides, the CDR3 is TGTGCCAGCAGCACCGGGACTAGAAACAATGAGCAGTTCTTC. Translated, it gives CASSTGTRNNEQFF.

J is TRBJ2-1 and V is TRBV3-1, with 7 nucleotides matching TRBD2. The CDR3 sequence is 17 residues long. Germline trimming cut 1 base from V and 10 bases from J; bases unmatched to any gene: 16. The germline gives CDR1 LGHDT, CDR2 YNNKEL (reference sequence). The CDR3 reads CASSQGAWGGRIGEQFF. In DNA form, the CDR3 reads TGTGCCAGCAGCCAAGGAGCGTGGGGGGGGAGGATCGGCGAGCAGTTCTTC.

This clonotype was counted ten times or more. The genes are TRBV18 and TRBJ2-2, with 8 bases matching TRBD2. The CDR3 covers 16 residues. Germline V lookup: CDR1 KGHSH, CDR2 LQKENI. Losses at the gene ends were 3 bases for V and 6 bases for J; bases not matched to a gene: 9. CDR3 in amino acids: CASSPSQRGPPGELFF. DNA for the CDR3: TGTGCCAGCTCACCTTCCCAGCGGGGGCCCCCCGGGGAGCTGTTTTTT.

The chain uses TRBV5-4 and TRBJ2-3; D uncertain. The length of the CDR3 is 13 residues. CDR1 is SGHNT and CDR2 is YYREEE in the germline V gene (reference sequence). V was cut by 3 bases and J by 5 bases, with 10 bases left in between. CDR3 DNA sequence: TGTGCCAGCAGCTCATCCCTCGGAGATACGCAGTATTTT. Protein product: CASSSSLGDTQYF.

This clonotype was seen more than once but under ten times. The rearrangement uses TRBV20-1 and TRBJ1-5; D is possibly TRBD1 (6 bases). The CDR3 has 12 residues. V gave up 2 bases and J gave up 7 bases, with 9 bases separating them. From germline, CDR1 is DFQATT and CDR2 SNEGSKA (reference sequence). The DNA for the CDR3 is TGCAGTGCTAGACCCGGGGGCCAGCCCCAGCATTTT. It specifies CSARPGGQPQHF.

There are a few counts of this clonotype. In DNA, the CDR3 is TGTGCCAGCAGAATTACTAGCGGAGGCTTTTCCGAGCAGTACTTC. Amino acids: CASRITSGGFSEQYF. V gene TRBV7-2 combines with J gene TRBJ2-7, with 8 bases lining up with TRBD2. Germline V gene lookup returns CDR1 SGHTA and CDR2 FQGNSA. Unmatched junction bases numbered 13, after V lost 6 bases and J lost 6 bases. The CDR3 spans 15 residues.

This clonotype was observed a handful of times. This chain links TRBV6-1 with TRBJ2-1; D is uncertain. Germline loops: CDR1 MNHNS, CDR2 SASEGT. Trimming took 6 bases from V and 0 from J, leaving 18 bases between them. CDR3 size: 17 residues. The CDR3 sequence is CASSPTTHAPSYNEQFF. CDR3 coding DNA: TGTGCCAGCAGCCCGACAACCCATGCGCCCTCCTACAATGAGCAGTTCTTC.

For this clonotype: A single base separates this from a much larger clone, so it may be a read error. The CDR3 nucleotides read TGTGCCAGCAGCTCACATGATTCGGAAGGCTACACCTTC. As protein: CASSSHDSEGYTF. This chain links TRBV5-5 with TRBJ1-2, with D unresolved. Germline loops: CDR1 SGHKS, CDR2 YYEKEE (reference sequence). V was clipped by 3 bases and J by 8 bases, with 14 bases between them. The CDR3 has 13 amino acids. The whole variable domain, filled in from reference TRBV5-5 and TRBJ1-2, reads DAGVTQSPTHLIKTRGQQVTLRCSPISGHKSVSWYQQVLGQGPQFIFQYYEKEERGRGNFPDRFSARQFPNYSSELNVNALLLGDSALYLCASSSHDSEGYTFGSGTRLTVV.

A few counts support this clonotype. The rearrangement joins TRBV5-1 to TRBJ1-2; D is undetermined. The CDR3 is made up of 13 amino acids. The germline CDR1 and CDR2 sequences are SGHRS and YFSETQ. Trimming pared 0 bases from V and 6 bases from J, leaving 9 bases between. The CDR3 loop is CASSLDGDDGYTF. The CDR3 nucleotides read TGCGCCAGCAGCTTGGACGGAGACGATGGCTACACCTTC.

In this sample, this clonotype turned up many times. This chain connects TRBV7-2 to TRBJ2-2; 7 bases line up with TRBD2. Germline CDR1 is SGHTA and CDR2 is FQGNSA. The CDR3 is 16 residues long. The V segment lost 6 bases and the J segment 0 bases; nucleotides outside the gene matches: 7. In nucleotides, the CDR3 is TGTGCCAGCAGACGTGGGGGGGGTTCGAACACCGGGGAGCTGTTTTTT. Residues: CASRRGGGSNTGELFF.

The chain joins TRBV5-1 to TRBJ1-2; D unclear. Per the germline V gene, CDR1 is SGHRS and CDR2 is YFSETQ. V dropped 3 bases and J dropped 4 bases, with 19 bases sitting between them. This CDR3 contains 16 residues. CDR3 in DNA: TGCGCCAGCAGCTACTACGAACCCTCCGGAAGCTATGGCTACACCTTC. Translated: CASSYYEPSGSYGYTF. Variable domain in full (rest from reference TRBV5-1 and TRBJ1-2): KAGVTQTPRYLIKTRGQQVTLSCSPISGHRSVSWYQQTPGQGLQFLFEYFSETQRNKGNFPGRFSGRQFSNSRSEMNVSTLELGDSALYLCASSYYEPSGSYGYTFGSGTRLTVV.